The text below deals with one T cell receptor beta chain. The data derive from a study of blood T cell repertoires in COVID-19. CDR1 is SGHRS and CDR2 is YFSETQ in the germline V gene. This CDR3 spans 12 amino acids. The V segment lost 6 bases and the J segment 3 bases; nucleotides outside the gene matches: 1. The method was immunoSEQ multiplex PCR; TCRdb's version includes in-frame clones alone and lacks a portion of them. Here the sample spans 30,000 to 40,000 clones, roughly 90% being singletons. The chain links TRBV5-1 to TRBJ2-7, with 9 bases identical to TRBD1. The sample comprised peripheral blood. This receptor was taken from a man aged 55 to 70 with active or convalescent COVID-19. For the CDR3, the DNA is TGCGCCAGCACGGGACAGGGCTACGAGCAGTACTTC. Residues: CASTGQGYEQYF.